The entry below describes one T cell receptor (beta chain). Antigen specificity is unknown. The data are from a study of blood T cells in healthy people across ages. The study's findings and limits: Unknown donor CMV status possibly confounded expanded clonotype changes.

Per-sample yields of isolated PBMCs were at least 6 million. V was pared by 5 bases and J by 1 base, with 9 bases of the junction left unmatched. The CDR3 length is 16 residues. CDR1 and CDR2 (germline): SGHAT, FQNNGV. The second PCR ran about 6 to 12 cycles with a sample-barcoded 5' primer and J-beta primers. TCRdb reanalysed the 5' RACE reads using MiXCR and keeps one entry per CDR3 protein. The sample has 1.5 million to 2 million distinct CDR3 sequences; 28% are singletons. The origin of this receptor is a woman aged 25 to 39 in good health. This chain joins TRBV11-2 and TRBJ2-7; TRBD1 aligns across 9 bases. Sequenced: blood. CDR3 nucleotides: TGTGCCAGCAGCCTTCGGACAGGGGCGAGTTCCTACGAGCAGTACTTC. Protein product: CASSLRTGASSYEQYF.